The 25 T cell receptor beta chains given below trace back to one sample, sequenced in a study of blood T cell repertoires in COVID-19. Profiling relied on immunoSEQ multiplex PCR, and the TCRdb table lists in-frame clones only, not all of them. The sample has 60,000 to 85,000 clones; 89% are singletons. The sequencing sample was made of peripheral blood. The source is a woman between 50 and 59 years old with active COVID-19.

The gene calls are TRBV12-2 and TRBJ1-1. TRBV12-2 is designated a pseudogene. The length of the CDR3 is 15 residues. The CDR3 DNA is TGTGCAAGTCGCTCCCGCCGGGAGGAGGTCACTGAAGCTTTCTTT. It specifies CASRSRREEVTEAFF.

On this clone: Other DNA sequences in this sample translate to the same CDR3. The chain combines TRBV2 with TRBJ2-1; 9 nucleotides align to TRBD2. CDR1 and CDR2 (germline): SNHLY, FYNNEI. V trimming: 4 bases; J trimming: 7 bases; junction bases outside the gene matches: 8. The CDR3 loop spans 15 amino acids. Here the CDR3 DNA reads TGTGCCAGCAGTGCAGGGCGGGAGGGCCGAAATGAGCAGTTCTTC. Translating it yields CASSAGREGRNEQFF.

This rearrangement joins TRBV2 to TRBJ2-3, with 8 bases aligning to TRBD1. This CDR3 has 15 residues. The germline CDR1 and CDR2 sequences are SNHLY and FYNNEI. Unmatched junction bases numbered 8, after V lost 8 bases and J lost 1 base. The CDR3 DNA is TGTGCCAGCCAGCCCTACAGGGGGGGCACAGATACGCAGTATTTT. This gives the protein CASQPYRGGTDTQYF.

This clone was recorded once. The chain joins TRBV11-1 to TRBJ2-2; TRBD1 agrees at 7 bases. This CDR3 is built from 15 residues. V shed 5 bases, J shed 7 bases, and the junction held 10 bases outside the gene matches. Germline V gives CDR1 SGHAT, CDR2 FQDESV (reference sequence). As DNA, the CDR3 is TGTGCCAGCAGCCACTGGGACAGAATTAGCGGGGAGCTGTTTTTT. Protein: CASSHWDRISGELFF.

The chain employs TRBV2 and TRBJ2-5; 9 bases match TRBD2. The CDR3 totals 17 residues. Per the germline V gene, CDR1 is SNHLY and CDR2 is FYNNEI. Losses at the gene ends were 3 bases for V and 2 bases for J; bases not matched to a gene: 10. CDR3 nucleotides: TGTGCCAGCAGTGATAAGTGGAGCGGGAGGCCTCAAGAGACCCAGTACTTC. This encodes CASSDKWSGRPQETQYF.

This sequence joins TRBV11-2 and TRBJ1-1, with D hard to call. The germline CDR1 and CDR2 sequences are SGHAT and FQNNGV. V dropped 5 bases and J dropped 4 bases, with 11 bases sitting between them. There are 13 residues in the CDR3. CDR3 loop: CASSNREVTEAFF. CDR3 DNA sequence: TGTGCCAGCAGCAACCGGGAAGTCACTGAAGCTTTCTTT. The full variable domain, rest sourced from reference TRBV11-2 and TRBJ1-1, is EAGVAQSPRYKIIEKRQSVAFWCNPISGHATLYWYQQILGQGPKLLIQFQNNGVVDDSQLPKDRFSAERLKGVDSTLKIQPAKLEDSAVYLCASSNREVTEAFFGQGTRLTVV.

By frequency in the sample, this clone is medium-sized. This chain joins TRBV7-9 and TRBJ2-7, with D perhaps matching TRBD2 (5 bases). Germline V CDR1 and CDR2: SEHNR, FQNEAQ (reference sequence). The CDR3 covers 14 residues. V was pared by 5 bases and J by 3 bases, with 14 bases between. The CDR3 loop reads CASSPVASFYEQYF. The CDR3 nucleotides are TGTGCCAGCAGCCCAGTAGCGAGTTTCTACGAGCAGTACTTC.

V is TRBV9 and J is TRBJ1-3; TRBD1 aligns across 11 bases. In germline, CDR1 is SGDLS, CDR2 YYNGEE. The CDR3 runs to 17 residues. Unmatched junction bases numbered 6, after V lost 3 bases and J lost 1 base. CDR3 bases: TGTGCCAGCAGCGCCTCCGGGACAGGGGGTTCTGGAAACACCATATATTTT. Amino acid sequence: CASSASGTGGSGNTIYF.

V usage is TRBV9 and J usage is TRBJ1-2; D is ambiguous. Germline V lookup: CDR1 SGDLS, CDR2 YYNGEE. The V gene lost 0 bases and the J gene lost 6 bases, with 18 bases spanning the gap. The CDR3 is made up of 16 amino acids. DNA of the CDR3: TGTGCCAGCAGCGTAGACTTGAGCAGTAACAGTCATGGCTACACCTTC. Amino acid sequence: CASSVDLSSNSHGYTF. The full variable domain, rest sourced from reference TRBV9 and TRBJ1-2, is DSGVTQTPKHLITATGQRVTLRCSPRSGDLSVYWYQQSLDQGLQFLIQYYNGEERAKGNILERFSAQQFPDLHSELNLSSLELGDSALYFCASSVDLSSNSHGYTFGSGTRLTVV.

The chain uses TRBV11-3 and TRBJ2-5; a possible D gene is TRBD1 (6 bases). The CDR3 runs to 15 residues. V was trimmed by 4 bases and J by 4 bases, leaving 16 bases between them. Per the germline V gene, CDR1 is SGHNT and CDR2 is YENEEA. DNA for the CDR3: TGTGCCAGCAGCTCGGTTCGGGACAAGCGAGAGACCCAGTACTTC. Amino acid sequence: CASSSVRDKRETQYF.

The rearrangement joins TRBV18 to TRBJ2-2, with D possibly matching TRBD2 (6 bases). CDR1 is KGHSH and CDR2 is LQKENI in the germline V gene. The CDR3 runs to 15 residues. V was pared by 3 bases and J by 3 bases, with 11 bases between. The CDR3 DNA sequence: TGTGCCAGCTCACCTGCGGGGCGGTACACCGGGGAGCTGTTTTTT. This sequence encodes CASSPAGRYTGELFF.

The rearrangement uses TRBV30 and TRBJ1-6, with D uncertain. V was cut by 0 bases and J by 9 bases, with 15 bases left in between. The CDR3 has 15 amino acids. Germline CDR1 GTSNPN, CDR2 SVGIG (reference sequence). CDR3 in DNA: TGTGCCTGGAGTGTGGCTGGGCCTGGAAGTTCACCCCTCCACTTT. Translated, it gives CAWSVAGPGSSPLHF.

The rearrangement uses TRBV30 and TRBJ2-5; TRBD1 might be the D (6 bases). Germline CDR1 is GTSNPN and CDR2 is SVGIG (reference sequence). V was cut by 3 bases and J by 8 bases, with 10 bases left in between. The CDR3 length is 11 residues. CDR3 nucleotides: TGTGCCTGGAGGAAGGACAGAACCCAGTACTTC. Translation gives CAWRKDRTQYF.

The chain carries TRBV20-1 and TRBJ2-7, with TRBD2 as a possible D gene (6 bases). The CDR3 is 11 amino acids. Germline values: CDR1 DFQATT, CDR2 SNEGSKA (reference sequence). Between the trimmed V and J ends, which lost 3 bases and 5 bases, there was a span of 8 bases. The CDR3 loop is CSASGSNEQYF. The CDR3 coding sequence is TGCAGTGCTAGCGGGAGCAACGAGCAGTACTTC.

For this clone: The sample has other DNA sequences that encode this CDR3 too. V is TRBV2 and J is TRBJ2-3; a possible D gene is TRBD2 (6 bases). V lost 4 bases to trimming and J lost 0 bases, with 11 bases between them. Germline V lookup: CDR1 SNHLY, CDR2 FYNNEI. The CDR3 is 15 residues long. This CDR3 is CASSGGTASTDTQYF. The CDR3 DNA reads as TGTGCCAGCAGTGGAGGGACTGCCAGCACAGATACGCAGTATTTT.

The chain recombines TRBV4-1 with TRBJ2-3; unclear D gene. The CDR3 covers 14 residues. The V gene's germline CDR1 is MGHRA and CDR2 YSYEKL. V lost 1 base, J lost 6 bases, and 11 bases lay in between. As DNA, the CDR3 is TGCGCCAGCAGCCAAGGCCCCGGGTCGGATACGCAGTATTTT. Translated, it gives CASSQGPGSDTQYF.

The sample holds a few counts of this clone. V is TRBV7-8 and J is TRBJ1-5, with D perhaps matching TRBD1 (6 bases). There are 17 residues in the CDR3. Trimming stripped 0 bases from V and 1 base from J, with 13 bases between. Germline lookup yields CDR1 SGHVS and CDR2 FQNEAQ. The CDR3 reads CASSLAMGQGSNQPQHF. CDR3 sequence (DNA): TGTGCCAGCAGCTTAGCAATGGGGCAGGGGAGCAATCAGCCCCAGCATTTT.

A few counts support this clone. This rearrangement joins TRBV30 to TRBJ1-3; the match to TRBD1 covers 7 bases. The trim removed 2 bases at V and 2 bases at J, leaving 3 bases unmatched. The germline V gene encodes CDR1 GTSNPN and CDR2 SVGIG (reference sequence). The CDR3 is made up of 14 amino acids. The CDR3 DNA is TGTGCCTGGAGTCCGGGACAGACTGGAAACACCATATATTTT. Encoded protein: CAWSPGQTGNTIYF.

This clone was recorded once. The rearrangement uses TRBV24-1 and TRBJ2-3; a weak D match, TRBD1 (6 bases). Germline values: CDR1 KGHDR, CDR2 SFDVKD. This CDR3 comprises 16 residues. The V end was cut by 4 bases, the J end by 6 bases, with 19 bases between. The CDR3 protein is CATSEPYGQSRDTQYF. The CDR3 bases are TGTGCCACCAGTGAACCCTACGGACAGTCTAGGGATACGCAGTATTTT.

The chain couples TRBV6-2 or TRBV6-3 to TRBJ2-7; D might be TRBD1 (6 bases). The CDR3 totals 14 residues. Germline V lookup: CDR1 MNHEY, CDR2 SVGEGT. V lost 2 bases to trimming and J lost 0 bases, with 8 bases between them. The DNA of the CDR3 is TGTGCCAGCAGTTACCGACAGGCCTCCTACGAGCAGTACTTC. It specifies CASSYRQASYEQYF.

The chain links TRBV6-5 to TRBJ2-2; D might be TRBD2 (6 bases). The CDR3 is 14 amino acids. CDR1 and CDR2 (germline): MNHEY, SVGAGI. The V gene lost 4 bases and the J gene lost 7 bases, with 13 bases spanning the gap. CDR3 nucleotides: TGTGCCAGCAGTTCCGGGGGATTCCTCGGGGAGCTGTTTTTT. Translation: CASSSGGFLGELFF.

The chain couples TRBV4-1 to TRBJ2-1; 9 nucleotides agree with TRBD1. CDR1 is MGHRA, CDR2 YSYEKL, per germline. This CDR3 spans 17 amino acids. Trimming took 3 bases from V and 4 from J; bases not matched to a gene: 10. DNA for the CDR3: TGCGCCAGCAGCCAGGGCTCCGGGACAGGGCTATACAATGAGCAGTTCTTC. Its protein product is CASSQGSGTGLYNEQFF.

CDR3 residues: CSVSTGGLDTEAFF. CDR3 nucleotide sequence: TGCAGCGTTTCAACAGGGGGCTTGGACACTGAAGCTTTCTTT. The V gene is TRBV29-1, the J gene TRBJ1-1, with TRBD1 matching 9 bases. V lost 5 bases and J lost 3; bases outside the gene matches: 7. CDR3 length: 14 residues. The V gene's germline CDR1 is SQVTM and CDR2 ANQGSEA.

The CDR3 sequence is CASSRTGEGTEAFF. CDR3 bases: TGTGCCAGCAGCCGGACAGGGGAAGGGACTGAAGCTTTCTTT. This chain links TRBV6-5 with TRBJ1-1; 9 bases line up with TRBD1. Germline loops: CDR1 MNHEY, CDR2 SVGAGI. This CDR3 is 14 amino acids long. Trimming removed 6 bases from V and 5 bases from J; junction bases left unmatched: 7.

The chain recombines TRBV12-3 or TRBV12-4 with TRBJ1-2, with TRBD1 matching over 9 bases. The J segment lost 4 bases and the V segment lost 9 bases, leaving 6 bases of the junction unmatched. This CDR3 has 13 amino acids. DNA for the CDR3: TGTGCCAGTGCGGGACAGGGCCCCTATGGCTACACCTTC. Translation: CASAGQGPYGYTF.